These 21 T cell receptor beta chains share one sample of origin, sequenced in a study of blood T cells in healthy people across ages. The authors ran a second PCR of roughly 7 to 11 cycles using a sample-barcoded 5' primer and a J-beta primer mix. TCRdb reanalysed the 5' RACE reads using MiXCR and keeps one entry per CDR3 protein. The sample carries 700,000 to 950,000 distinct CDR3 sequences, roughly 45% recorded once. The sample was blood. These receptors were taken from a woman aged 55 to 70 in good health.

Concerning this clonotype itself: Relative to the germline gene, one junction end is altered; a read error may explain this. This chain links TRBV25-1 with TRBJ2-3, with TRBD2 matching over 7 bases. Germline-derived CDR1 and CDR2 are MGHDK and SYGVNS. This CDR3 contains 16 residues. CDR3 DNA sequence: TGTGCCGGCAGTGAAGTGGGAGGGACTTCCACAGATACGCAGTATTTT. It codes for CAGSEVGGTSTDTQYF.

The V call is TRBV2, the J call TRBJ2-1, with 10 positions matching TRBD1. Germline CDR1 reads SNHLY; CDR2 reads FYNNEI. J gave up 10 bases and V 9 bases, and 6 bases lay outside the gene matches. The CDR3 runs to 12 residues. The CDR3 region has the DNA TGTGCCAGGGGACAGGGGCTAGGGGAGCAGTTCTTC. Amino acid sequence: CARGQGLGEQFF.

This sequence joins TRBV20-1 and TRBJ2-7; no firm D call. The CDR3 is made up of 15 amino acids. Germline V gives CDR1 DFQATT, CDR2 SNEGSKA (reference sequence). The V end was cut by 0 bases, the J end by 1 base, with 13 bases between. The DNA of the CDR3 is TGCAGTGCTAGAGATCATAGGGTATCGTCCTACGAGCAGTACTTC. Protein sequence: CSARDHRVSSYEQYF.

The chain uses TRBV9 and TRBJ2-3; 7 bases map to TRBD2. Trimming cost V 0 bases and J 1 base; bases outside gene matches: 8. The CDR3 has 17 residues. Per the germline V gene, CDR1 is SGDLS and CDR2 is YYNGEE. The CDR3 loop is CASSVVSRRGGTDTQYF. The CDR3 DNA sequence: TGTGCCAGCAGCGTAGTGTCGCGCCGGGGGGGCACAGATACGCAGTATTTT.

The CDR3 loop is CASSPRGGEIETQYF. CDR3 coding DNA: TGTGCCAGCAGCCCCAGGGGCGGAGAGATAGAGACCCAGTACTTC. This sequence joins TRBV12-3 or TRBV12-4 and TRBJ2-5, with a tentative D call TRBD1 (6 bases). This CDR3 comprises 15 residues. Trimming took 6 bases from V and 4 from J, leaving 18 bases between them.

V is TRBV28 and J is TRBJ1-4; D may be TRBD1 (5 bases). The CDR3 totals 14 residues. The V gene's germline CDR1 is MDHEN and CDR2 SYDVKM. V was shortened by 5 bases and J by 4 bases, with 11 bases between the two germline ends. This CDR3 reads CASSVEGRNEKLFF. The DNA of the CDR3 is TGTGCCAGCAGTGTGGAGGGGCGTAATGAAAAACTGTTTTTT.

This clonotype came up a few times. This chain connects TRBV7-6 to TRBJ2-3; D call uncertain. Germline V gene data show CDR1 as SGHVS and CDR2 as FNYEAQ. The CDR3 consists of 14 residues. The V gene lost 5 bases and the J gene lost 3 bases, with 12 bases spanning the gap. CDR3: CASSVSHGTDTQYF. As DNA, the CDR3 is TGTGCCAGCAGCGTATCTCACGGGACAGATACGCAGTATTTT.

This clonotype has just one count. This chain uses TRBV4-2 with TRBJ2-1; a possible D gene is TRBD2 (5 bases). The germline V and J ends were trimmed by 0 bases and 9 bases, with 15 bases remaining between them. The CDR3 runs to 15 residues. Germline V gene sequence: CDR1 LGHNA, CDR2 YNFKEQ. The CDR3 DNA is TGTGCCAGCAGCCAAGATGCGTGGAGAGAGGGTGAGCAGTTCTTC. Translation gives CASSQDAWREGEQFF.

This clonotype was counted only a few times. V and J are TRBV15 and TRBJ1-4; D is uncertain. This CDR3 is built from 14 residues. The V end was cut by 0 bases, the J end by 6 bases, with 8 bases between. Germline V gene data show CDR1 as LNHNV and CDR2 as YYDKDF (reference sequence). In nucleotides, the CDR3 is TGTGCCACCAGCAGAGATACCGGGCATGAAAAACTGTTTTTT. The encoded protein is CATSRDTGHEKLFF.

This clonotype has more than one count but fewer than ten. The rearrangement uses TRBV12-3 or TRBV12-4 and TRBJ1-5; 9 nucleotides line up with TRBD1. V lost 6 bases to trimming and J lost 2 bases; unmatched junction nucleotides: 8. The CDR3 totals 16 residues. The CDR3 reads CASSAERTGGNQPQHF. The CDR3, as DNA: TGTGCCAGCAGCGCAGAGAGGACAGGGGGCAATCAGCCCCAGCATTTT.

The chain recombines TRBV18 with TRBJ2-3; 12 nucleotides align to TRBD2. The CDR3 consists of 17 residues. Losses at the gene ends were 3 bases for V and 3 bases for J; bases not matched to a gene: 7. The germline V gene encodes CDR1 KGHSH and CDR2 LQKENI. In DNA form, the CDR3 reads TGTGCCAGCTCACCTCGCCGACTAGCGGGGGCTACAGATACGCAGTATTTT. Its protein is CASSPRRLAGATDTQYF.

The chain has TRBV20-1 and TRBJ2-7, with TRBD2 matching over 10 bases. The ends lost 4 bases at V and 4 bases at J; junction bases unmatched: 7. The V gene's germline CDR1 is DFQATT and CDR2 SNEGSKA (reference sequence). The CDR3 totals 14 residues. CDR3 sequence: CSAIPRTSGYEQYF. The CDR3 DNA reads TGCAGTGCTATCCCCAGGACTAGCGGTTACGAGCAGTACTTC.

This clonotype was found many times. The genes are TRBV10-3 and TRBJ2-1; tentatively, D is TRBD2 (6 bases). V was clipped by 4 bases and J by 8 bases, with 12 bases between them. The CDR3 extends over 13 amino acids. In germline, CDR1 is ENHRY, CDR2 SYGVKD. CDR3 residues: CAISGLTGDEQFF. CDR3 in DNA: TGTGCCATCAGTGGCCTCACGGGGGATGAGCAGTTCTTC.

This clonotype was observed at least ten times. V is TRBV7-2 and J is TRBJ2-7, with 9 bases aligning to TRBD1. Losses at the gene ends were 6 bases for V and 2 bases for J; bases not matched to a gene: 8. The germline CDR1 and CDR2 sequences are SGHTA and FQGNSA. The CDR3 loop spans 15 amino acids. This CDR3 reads CASSFSGQGAYEQYF. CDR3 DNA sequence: TGTGCCAGCAGTTTCTCGGGACAGGGTGCCTACGAGCAGTACTTC.

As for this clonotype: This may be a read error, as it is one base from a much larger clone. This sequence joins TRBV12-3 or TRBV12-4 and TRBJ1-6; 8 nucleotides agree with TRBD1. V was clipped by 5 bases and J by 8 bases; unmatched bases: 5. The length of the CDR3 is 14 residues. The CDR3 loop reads CASSQQGGDSPLHF. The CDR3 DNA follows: TGTGCCAGCAGTCAACAGGGGGGGGATTCACCCCTCCACTTT.

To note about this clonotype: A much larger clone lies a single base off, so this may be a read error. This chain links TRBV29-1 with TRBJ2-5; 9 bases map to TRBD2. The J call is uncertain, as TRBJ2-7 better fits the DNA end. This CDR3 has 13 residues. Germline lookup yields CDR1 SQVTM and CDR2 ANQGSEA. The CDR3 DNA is TGCAGCGTTTCTAGCGGGGCAGCCTACGAGCAGTACTTC. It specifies CSVSSGAAYEQYF.

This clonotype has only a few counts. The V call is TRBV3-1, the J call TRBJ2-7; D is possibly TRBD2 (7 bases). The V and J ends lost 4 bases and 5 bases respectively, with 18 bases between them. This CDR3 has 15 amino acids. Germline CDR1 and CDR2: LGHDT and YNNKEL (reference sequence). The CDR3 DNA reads TGTGCCAGCAGCCTCCTAGGAGGGGGGGCGAACGAGCAGTACTTC. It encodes CASSLLGGGANEQYF.

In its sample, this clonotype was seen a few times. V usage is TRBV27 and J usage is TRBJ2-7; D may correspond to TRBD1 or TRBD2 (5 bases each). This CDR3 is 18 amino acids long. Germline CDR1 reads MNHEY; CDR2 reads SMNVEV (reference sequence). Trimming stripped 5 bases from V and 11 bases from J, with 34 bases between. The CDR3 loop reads CASSPTASPRQRVPREYF. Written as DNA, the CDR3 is TGTGCCAGCAGTCCCACCGCGTCCCCTAGACAGAGGGTTCCAAGAGAGTACTTC.

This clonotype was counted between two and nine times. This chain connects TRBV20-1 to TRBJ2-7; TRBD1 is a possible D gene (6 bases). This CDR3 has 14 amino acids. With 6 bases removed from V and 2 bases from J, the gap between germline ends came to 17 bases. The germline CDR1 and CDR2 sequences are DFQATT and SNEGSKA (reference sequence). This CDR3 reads CSAPLRDTAYEQYF. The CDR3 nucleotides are TGCAGTGCCCCGCTCCGGGACACCGCCTACGAGCAGTACTTC.

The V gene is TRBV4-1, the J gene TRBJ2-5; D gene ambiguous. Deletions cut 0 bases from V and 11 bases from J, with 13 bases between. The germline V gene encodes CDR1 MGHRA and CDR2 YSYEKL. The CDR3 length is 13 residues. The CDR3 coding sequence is TGCGCCAGCAGCCAAGAACCCCACAATGAGCAGTACTTC. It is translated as CASSQEPHNEQYF.

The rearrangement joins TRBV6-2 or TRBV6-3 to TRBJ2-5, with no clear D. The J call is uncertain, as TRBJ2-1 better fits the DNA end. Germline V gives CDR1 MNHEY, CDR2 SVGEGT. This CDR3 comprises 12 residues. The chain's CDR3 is CASSYVEETQFF. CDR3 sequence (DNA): TGTGCCAGCAGTTACGTTGAGGAGACCCAGTTCTTC.